A single sample is the source of the 27 T cell receptor beta chains below, sequenced in a study of Ad26.COV2.S vaccination and SARS-CoV-2 variants. Some clones are missing from TCRdb's copy, which holds only in-frame ones; the method was immunoSEQ multiplex PCR. The repertoire holds about 460,000 clones, with 89% as singletons. As to treatment: some 19 received Ad26.COV2.S at low or high dose, single or two shots; five or six received placebo; per-sample allocation not given. Each sample was drawn 63 days after the first injection (of vaccine or placebo). Sequenced here: peripheral blood, sampled in a trial of Ad26.COV2.S vaccine versus placebo. All receptors come from a person between 18 and 65 years old who received the Ad26.COV2.S COVID-19 vaccine or a placebo.

The chain is built from TRBV6-5 and TRBJ1-1; D ambiguous. The V end was cut by 1 base, the J end by 0 bases, with 9 bases between. Germline CDR1 is MNHEY and CDR2 is SVGAGI. The CDR3 extends over 15 amino acids. CDR3 in DNA: TGTGCCAGCAGTTACTGGTCCGAAATGAACACTGAAGCTTTCTTT. Encoded protein: CASSYWSEMNTEAFF.

V is TRBV30 and J is TRBJ1-2; D may be TRBD1 (6 bases). The CDR3 is made up of 18 amino acids. CDR1 is GTSNPN, CDR2 SVGIG, per germline (reference sequence). V lost 6 bases and J lost 0, with 26 bases in between. CDR3 in amino acids: CACRPGHGFNPTNYGYTF. CDR3 bases: TGTGCCTGCAGGCCGGGACACGGATTCAACCCTACTAACTATGGCTACACCTTC.

The chain's CDR3 is CASSFGGSGNEQFF. CDR3 nucleotides: TGTGCCAGCAGCTTCGGCGGGAGTGGAAATGAGCAGTTCTTC. This chain links TRBV7-9 with TRBJ2-1, with TRBD2 matching over 7 bases. The CDR3 has 14 residues. Germline V lookup: CDR1 SEHNR, CDR2 FQNEAQ (reference sequence). J gave up 7 bases and V 3 bases, and 6 bases lay outside the gene matches. Filled out from reference TRBV7-9 and TRBJ2-1, the complete variable domain reads DTGVSQNPRHKITKRGQNVTFRCDPISEHNRLYWYRQTLGQGPEFLTYFQNEAQLEKSRLLSDRFSAERPKGSFSTLEIQRTEQGDSAMYLCASSFGGSGNEQFFGPGTRLTVL.

The rearrangement links TRBV6-5 to TRBJ1-4, with a tentative D call TRBD1 (6 bases). Germline values: CDR1 MNHEY, CDR2 SVGAGI. V lost 5 bases, J lost 2 bases, and 12 bases lay in between. This CDR3 comprises 15 residues. CDR3 coding DNA: TGTGCCAGCAGTAACCAGGACAGCACTAATGAAAAACTGTTTTTT. This gives the protein CASSNQDSTNEKLFF.

This clone was detected only a few times. The genes are TRBV3-1 (or the pseudogene TRBV3-2) and TRBJ2-7, with TRBD1 matching 8 bases. Losses at the gene ends were 4 bases for V and 2 bases for J; bases not matched to a gene: 1. Germline CDR1 LGHDT, CDR2 YNNKEL (reference sequence). The CDR3 consists of 13 residues. The CDR3 loop reads CASSPGGPYEQYF. In DNA form, the CDR3 reads TGTGCCAGCAGCCCAGGGGGCCCCTACGAGCAGTACTTC.

The chain is built from TRBV5-4 and TRBJ2-4; 8 bases line up with TRBD1. The CDR3 is 15 amino acids. Germline CDR1 is SGHNT and CDR2 is YYREEE (reference sequence). Trimming cost V 5 bases and J 2 bases; bases outside gene matches: 6. Written as DNA, the CDR3 is TGTGCCAGCAGTACACAGGGGGTTACCAAAAACATTCAGTACTTC. Residues: CASSTQGVTKNIQYF. Full variable domain (outside the CDR3, taken from reference TRBV5-4 and TRBJ2-4): ETGVTQSPTHLIKTRGQQVTLRCSSQSGHNTVSWYQQALGQGPQFIFQYYREEENGRGNFPPRFSGLQFPNYSSELNVNALELDDSALYLCASSTQGVTKNIQYFGAGTRLSVL.

The chain is built from TRBV5-4 and TRBJ2-5, with 12 bases that match TRBD2. The ends lost 3 bases at V and 6 bases at J; junction bases unmatched: 6. Germline assignment: CDR1 SGHNT and CDR2 YYREEE (reference sequence). The CDR3 has 15 residues. In DNA, the CDR3 is TGTGCCAGCAGCTCCCAGACTAGCGGGGGCCAGACCCAGTACTTC. Translating it yields CASSSQTSGGQTQYF.

This sequence joins TRBV19 and TRBJ1-2; the D is unclear. CDR3 length: 14 residues. CDR1 is LNHDA, CDR2 SQIVND, per germline (reference sequence). With 6 bases removed from V and 5 bases from J, the gap between germline ends came to 16 bases. The CDR3 DNA reads as TGTGCCAGTAGCGAGGGAGGGAGATTTTATGGCTACACCTTC. It codes for CASSEGGRFYGYTF.

The chain combines TRBV4-1 with TRBJ2-1; D unclear. Germline-derived CDR1 and CDR2 are MGHRA and YSYEKL. Trimming shortened V by 2 bases and J by 0 bases, and 5 bases separated the two germline ends. There are 14 residues in the CDR3. The CDR3 coding sequence is TGCGCCAGCAGCCAATTCGCCTCCTACAATGAGCAGTTCTTC. This encodes CASSQFASYNEQFF.

This clone has a single count. The chain links TRBV6-1 to TRBJ1-5; 7 bases are shared with TRBD1. The CDR3 consists of 14 residues. The ends lost 2 bases at V and 5 bases at J; junction bases unmatched: 3. Per the germline V gene, CDR1 is MNHNS and CDR2 is SASEGT. CDR3 DNA sequence: TGTGCCAGCAGTGAAAGGACAGGCCATCAGCCCCAGCATTTT. Translating it yields CASSERTGHQPQHF.

Only one count was recorded for this clone. The rearrangement uses TRBV5-1 and TRBJ2-1; 7 bases fit TRBD2. With 7 bases clipped from V and 2 bases from J, the junction kept 12 bases outside the gene matches. CDR1 is SGHRS and CDR2 is YFSETQ in the germline V gene. This CDR3 region has 16 residues. CDR3 sequence reads: CASQNWAGAPYNEQFF. The CDR3 nucleotides are TGCGCCAGCCAAAACTGGGCGGGAGCCCCCTACAATGAGCAGTTCTTC. The full variable domain, rest sourced from reference TRBV5-1 and TRBJ2-1, is KAGVTQTPRYLIKTRGQQVTLSCSPISGHRSVSWYQQTPGQGLQFLFEYFSETQRNKGNFPGRFSGRQFSNSRSEMNVSTLELGDSALYLCASQNWAGAPYNEQFFGPGTRLTVL.

This clone came up once. This sequence joins TRBV4-1 and TRBJ2-3, with 8 nucleotides matching TRBD2. CDR1 and CDR2 (germline): MGHRA, YSYEKL. The trim removed 0 bases at V and 6 bases at J, leaving 17 bases unmatched. This CDR3 contains 19 residues. CDR3 sequence reads: CASSQDAREGPSKPDTQYF. CDR3 in DNA: TGCGCCAGCAGCCAAGATGCCCGGGAGGGTCCGTCAAAACCGGATACGCAGTATTTT.

J is TRBJ2-3 and V is TRBV19; 7 nucleotides align to TRBD2. V lost 0 bases to trimming and J lost 2 bases; unmatched junction nucleotides: 8. The germline gives CDR1 LNHDA, CDR2 SQIVND (reference sequence). The CDR3 is 17 residues long. Here the CDR3 reads CASSIEGLGGITDTQYF. The CDR3 DNA reads TGTGCCAGTAGTATAGAGGGTCTGGGGGGGATCACAGATACGCAGTATTTT. Filled out from reference TRBV19 and TRBJ2-3, the complete variable domain reads DGGITQSPKYLFRKEGQNVTLSCEQNLNHDAMYWYRQDPGQGLRLIYYSQIVNDFQKGDIAEGYSVSREKKESFPLTVTSAQKNPTAFYLCASSIEGLGGITDTQYFGPGTRLTVL.

This clone has only a few counts. The rearrangement uses TRBV19 and TRBJ1-6; no definite D call. Trimming cost V 3 bases and J 11 bases, with 8 bases left between them. Per germline, CDR1 LNHDA and CDR2 SQIVND (reference sequence). The CDR3 runs 12 residues. CDR3 protein: CASSIGKPPLHF. The CDR3 bases are TGTGCCAGTAGTATTGGCAAACCACCCCTCCACTTT.

V is TRBV19 and J is TRBJ1-5; 7 positions agree with TRBD1. CDR3 length: 13 amino acids. The V gene's germline CDR1 is LNHDA and CDR2 SQIVND (reference sequence). Trimming took 7 bases from V and 6 from J; bases not matched to a gene: 6. The CDR3 loop reads CASNGAGGQPQHF. DNA for the CDR3: TGTGCCAGTAACGGGGCAGGGGGTCAGCCCCAGCATTTT.

As DNA, the CDR3 is TGTGCCAGCAGTTTAGTAGGACGGGGGGCGAGCACAGATACGCAGTATTTT. It encodes CASSLVGRGASTDTQYF. The genes are TRBV28 and TRBJ2-3, with D perhaps TRBD2 (7 bases). The V gene's germline CDR1 is MDHEN and CDR2 SYDVKM. The CDR3 is 17 residues long. The germline V and J ends were trimmed by 2 bases and 0 bases, with 15 bases remaining between them.

For the CDR3, the DNA is TGTGCCAGTAGTACAGGGGGCTATAACTACGAGCAGTACTTC. Encoded protein: CASSTGGYNYEQYF. The chain is built from TRBV19 and TRBJ2-7; 8 bases agree with TRBD1. The germline CDR1 and CDR2 sequences are LNHDA and SQIVND (reference sequence). The CDR3 loop spans 14 amino acids. V lost 4 bases, J lost 3 bases, and 5 bases stayed unmatched. Drawing the rest from reference TRBV19 and TRBJ2-7, the complete variable domain is DGGITQSPKYLFRKEGQNVTLSCEQNLNHDAMYWYRQDPGQGLRLIYYSQIVNDFQKGDIAEGYSVSREKKESFPLTVTSAQKNPTAFYLCASSTGGYNYEQYFGPGTRLTVT.

This clone was seen just once. The chain links TRBV27 to TRBJ1-6; D gene ambiguous. This CDR3 region has 17 residues. Per germline, CDR1 MNHEY and CDR2 SMNVEV (reference sequence). V lost 2 bases and J lost 0, with 11 bases in between. Written as DNA, the CDR3 is TGTGCCAGCAGTTTAAGGTTTGCAAACTCCTATAATTCACCCCTCCACTTT. Its protein product is CASSLRFANSYNSPLHF.

Written as DNA, the CDR3 is TGTGCCACCAGTGTGTTAGTTGTCCGGAACACTGAAGCTTTCTTT. Translating it yields CATSVLVVRNTEAFF. The chain links TRBV24-1 to TRBJ1-1, with D uncertain. CDR1 is KGHDR and CDR2 is SFDVKD in the germline V gene. The V gene lost 5 bases and the J gene lost 1 base, with 13 bases spanning the gap. CDR3 size: 15 residues.

This clone was recorded only once. V gene TRBV5-4 combines with J gene TRBJ2-2; no reliable D call. The CDR3 sequence is 14 residues long. Germline V gives CDR1 SGHNT, CDR2 YYREEE (reference sequence). Between the trimmed V and J ends, which lost 7 bases and 7 bases, there was a span of 17 bases. CDR3 in amino acids: CASAPAGLNGELFF. The CDR3 coding sequence is TGTGCCAGCGCCCCAGCCGGGCTAAACGGGGAGCTGTTTTTT. The whole variable domain, filled in from reference TRBV5-4 and TRBJ2-2, reads ETGVTQSPTHLIKTRGQQVTLRCSSQSGHNTVSWYQQALGQGPQFIFQYYREEENGRGNFPPRFSGLQFPNYSSELNVNALELDDSALYLCASAPAGLNGELFFGEGSRLTVL.

Only one count was recorded for this clone. The rearrangement links TRBV2 to TRBJ2-3; D possibly corresponds to TRBD2 (5 bases). CDR1 is SNHLY, CDR2 FYNNEI, per germline. The germline V and J ends were trimmed by 6 bases and 1 base, with 8 bases remaining between them. This CDR3 is 13 amino acids long. CDR3 in DNA: TGTGCCAGCAGGCCACTAGGCACAGATACGCAGTATTTT. As protein: CASRPLGTDTQYF.

This clone was counted only a few times. The V gene is TRBV7-8, the J gene TRBJ1-6; D gene unclear. Trimming took 1 base from V and 4 from J, leaving 11 bases between them. CDR3 length equals 16 residues. The germline gives CDR1 SGHVS, CDR2 FQNEAQ. The chain's CDR3 is CASSLGKRFYNSPLHF. The DNA of the CDR3 is TGTGCCAGCAGCTTAGGCAAGAGATTTTATAATTCACCCCTCCACTTT.

The gene calls are TRBV7-2 and TRBJ1-2, with D perhaps matching TRBD1 (5 bases). Germline values: CDR1 SGHTA, CDR2 FQGNSA. The CDR3 length is 12 residues. Trimming took 5 bases from V and 6 from J, leaving 10 bases between them. The CDR3 loop is CASSQGRHGYTF. The CDR3 nucleotides read TGTGCCAGCAGCCAGGGACGGCATGGCTACACCTTC.

This chain uses TRBV19 with TRBJ2-6; possible D gene TRBD1, 7 bases. With 10 bases removed from V and 0 bases from J, the gap between germline ends came to 16 bases. CDR1 LNHDA and CDR2 SQIVND come from the germline V gene (reference sequence). There are 16 residues in the CDR3. The CDR3 DNA reads as TGTGCCACCCGCCCAGGGGGAGGCTCTGGGGCCAACGTCCTGACTTTC. Its protein product is CATRPGGGSGANVLTF.

The V and J genes are TRBV7-6 and TRBJ1-1; D gene uncertain. The V and J ends lost 1 base and 4 bases respectively, with 16 bases between them. The CDR3 extends over 16 amino acids. The germline V gene has CDR1 SGHVS and CDR2 FNYEAQ. The CDR3 spells CASSLGPRGWSTEAFF. DNA of the CDR3: TGTGCCAGCAGCTTAGGGCCCCGGGGTTGGTCCACTGAAGCTTTCTTT.

The table lists this clone with a count of one. V usage is TRBV7-2 and J usage is TRBJ1-3; 7 positions agree with TRBD1. CDR1 is SGHTA and CDR2 is FQGNSA in the germline V gene. V shed 6 bases and J 4 bases; nucleotides not matched to a gene: 9. The CDR3 is 15 residues long. The DNA for the CDR3 is TGTGCCAGCAGTCCACAGGGGACCACGGGAAACACCATATATTTT. Amino acid sequence: CASSPQGTTGNTIYF. The full variable domain, rest sourced from reference TRBV7-2 and TRBJ1-3, is GAGVSQSPSNKVTEKGKDVELRCDPISGHTALYWYRQSLGQGLEFLIYFQGNSAPDKSGLPSDRFSAERTGGSVSTLTIQRTQQEDSAVYLCASSPQGTTGNTIYFGEGSWLTVV.

The chain is built from TRBV18 and TRBJ2-1; D perhaps matches TRBD1 (6 bases). CDR1 and CDR2 from the germline V gene are KGHSH and LQKENI. This CDR3 spans 13 amino acids. Between the trimmed V and J ends, which lost 6 bases and 2 bases, there was a span of 8 bases. The CDR3 region has the DNA TGTGCCAGCTCGGGGGCGGCCTACAATGAGCAGTTCTTC. Encoded protein: CASSGAAYNEQFF.